A selection of T cell receptor beta chains follows, all from one sample in a study of early T cells in non-severe SARS-CoV-2 infection. TCRdb re-analysed the 5' RACE reads in MiXCR, keeping a single row per CDR3 protein. The sample yields approximately 97,000 distinct CDR3 sequences, roughly 14% seen once. Sequenced sample: whole blood. Every receptor here comes from an adult who was a healthcare worker with PCR-confirmed SARS-CoV-2 infection or an uninfected control (not recorded which). Each CDR3 is given with its conserved first and last residue. The order of the fields is D gene, J gene, V gene, clone size, CDR3 protein, CDR3 DNA. A D gene is named only where the DNA matches it firmly. A row's size may be missing; if present it is once, few, many or a size class.

D: NA
J: TRBJ1-4
V: TRBV7-9
size: many
CDR3: CASSPPSWADEKLFF
DNA: TGTGCCAGCAGCCCCCCTTCCTGGGCAGATGAAAAACTGTTTTTT

D: TRBD2
J: TRBJ2-7
V: TRBV7-2
size: NA
CDR3: CASSQLAREQYF
DNA: TGTGCCAGCAGCCAACTAGCGCGCGAGCAGTACTTC

D: NA
J: TRBJ1-5
V: TRBV27
size: medium-sized
CDR3: CASSRSRGSNQPQHF
DNA: TGTGCCAGCTCCCGATCTAGGGGGAGCAATCAGCCCCAGCATTTT

D: TRBD1
J: TRBJ2-7
V: TRBV18
size: few
CDR3: CASSPTGGASDEQYF
DNA: TGTGCCAGCTCACCTACAGGGGGCGCATCAGACGAGCAGTACTTC

D: NA
J: TRBJ2-7
V: TRBV4-2
size: many
CDR3: CASSQEESGSPVKQYF
DNA: TGTGCCAGCAGCCAAGAGGAGTCGGGGTCCCCTGTGAAGCAGTACTTC

D: NA
J: TRBJ2-1
V: TRBV7-8
size: many
CDR3: CASSLVPAYTYNEQFF
DNA: TGTGCCAGCAGCTTAGTCCCAGCGTACACCTACAATGAGCAGTTCTTC

D: TRBD2
J: TRBJ2-1
V: TRBV12-3/TRBV12-4
size: few
CDR3: CASRATSGRYNEQFF
DNA: TGTGCCAGCAGGGCAACTAGCGGGAGGTACAATGAGCAGTTCTTC

D: NA
J: TRBJ2-2
V: TRBV7-2
size: many
CDR3: CASGKLVSGELFF
DNA: TGTGCCAGCGGCAAACTAGTTTCTGGGGAGCTGTTTTTT

D: NA
J: TRBJ2-7
V: TRBV7-2
size: many
CDR3: CASSPRVAYEQYF
DNA: TGTGCCAGCAGCCCGAGGGTCGCCTACGAGCAGTACTTC

D: TRBD1
J: TRBJ2-1
V: TRBV11-2
size: NA
CDR3: CASSPMTGVVEQFF
DNA: TGTGCCAGCAGCCCGATGACAGGGGTCGTTGAGCAGTTCTTC

D: NA
J: TRBJ2-1
V: TRBV7-6
size: many
CDR3: CASSKDPTYNEQFF
DNA: TGTGCCAGCAGCAAAGACCCCACCTACAATGAGCAGTTCTTC

D: TRBD1
J: TRBJ2-1
V: TRBV5-1
size: few
CDR3: CASSFNRDREYNEQFF
DNA: TGCGCCAGCAGCTTTAACCGGGACAGGGAATACAATGAGCAGTTCTTC

D: TRBD2
J: TRBJ2-7
V: TRBV20-1
size: NA
CDR3: CSASKTSGSHEQYF
DNA: TGCAGTGCTAGTAAGACTAGCGGGAGTCACGAGCAGTACTTC

D: TRBD2
J: TRBJ2-1
V: TRBV29-1
size: few
CDR3: CSVEVTEREGDEQFF
DNA: TGCAGCGTTGAAGTCACGGAGCGGGAGGGCGATGAGCAGTTCTTC

D: TRBD2
J: TRBJ2-1
V: TRBV20-1
size: many
CDR3: CSARGTSGTYNEQFF
DNA: TGCAGTGCTCGTGGGACTAGCGGGACCTACAATGAGCAGTTCTTC

D: NA
J: TRBJ2-7
V: TRBV21-1
size: NA
CDR3: CASAYASYEQYF
DNA: TGTGCCAGCGCCTACGCATCCTACGAGCAGTACTTC

D: TRBD1
J: TRBJ1-1
V: TRBV2
size: NA
CDR3: CASTGQGVTEAFF
DNA: TGTGCCAGCACTGGACAGGGTGTCACTGAAGCTTTCTTT

D: NA
J: TRBJ1-1
V: TRBV18
size: NA
CDR3: CASSPVGADTEAFF
DNA: TGTGCCAGCTCACCAGTCGGGGCAGACACTGAAGCTTTCTTT